Each of the 27 T cell receptor beta chains below was sequenced from the same sample in a study of CD8 T cell repertoires and HIV-1 epitope variants. The repertoire was sequenced with immunoSEQ multiplex PCR; TCRdb's copy has only in-frame clones and lacks some. The sample contains about 4,800 clones, approximately 71% of which appear only once. Their target antigens are unknown. Sequencing used cultured CD8+ T cells derived from PBMCs. The receptor set was obtained from a male donor with HIV.

The rearrangement uses TRBV2 and TRBJ1-4; D not resolved. V was trimmed by 7 bases and J by 4 bases, leaving 13 bases between them. The CDR3 spans 14 residues. Germline V gene data show CDR1 as SNHLY and CDR2 as FYNNEI. The CDR3 DNA reads TGTGCCAGCACCCCTCGTAGGGTTAATGAAAAACTGTTTTTT. This gives the protein CASTPRRVNEKLFF.

This clone has a handful of counts. The chain uses TRBV4-3 and TRBJ1-1; D possibly corresponds to TRBD1 (6 bases). V lost 8 bases, J lost 1 base, and 14 bases lay in between. The CDR3 length is 14 residues. The germline CDR1 and CDR2 sequences are LGHNA and YSLEER. This CDR3 is CASGSSGQNTEAFF. CDR3 nucleotide sequence: TGCGCCAGCGGATCCTCGGGACAGAACACTGAAGCTTTCTTT.

This clone has only one observation. This sequence joins TRBV5-6 and TRBJ2-3; no firm D call. CDR3 size: 12 residues. V dropped 4 bases and J dropped 1 base, with 4 bases sitting between them. The germline CDR1 and CDR2 sequences are SGHDT and YYEEEE. The CDR3 loop reads CASSRGTDTQYF. The CDR3 DNA sequence: TGTGCCAGCAGCAGGGGCACAGATACGCAGTATTTT. Supplemented by reference TRBV5-6 and TRBJ2-3, the full variable domain reads DAGVTQSPTHLIKTRGQQVTLRCSPKSGHDTVSWYQQALGQGPQFIFQYYEEEERQRGNFPDRFSGHQFPNYSSELNVNALLLGDSALYLCASSRGTDTQYFGPGTRLTVL.

The genes are TRBV19 and TRBJ2-1; 8 nucleotides agree with TRBD2. Germline V lookup: CDR1 LNHDA, CDR2 SQIVND (reference sequence). V shed 1 base and J 4 bases; nucleotides not matched to a gene: 3. The CDR3 extends over 15 amino acids. This CDR3 reads CASSIGTSSYNEQFF. DNA for the CDR3: TGTGCCAGTAGTATAGGGACTAGCAGTTACAATGAGCAGTTCTTC. Looking up the rest from reference TRBV19 and TRBJ2-1 gives the full variable domain: DGGITQSPKYLFRKEGQNVTLSCEQNLNHDAMYWYRQDPGQGLRLIYYSQIVNDFQKGDIAEGYSVSREKKESFPLTVTSAQKNPTAFYLCASSIGTSSYNEQFFGPGTRLTVL.

This clone has only a few counts. This chain uses TRBV2 with TRBJ2-1, with TRBD2 matching 9 bases. With 7 bases clipped from V and 7 bases from J, the junction kept 8 bases outside the gene matches. CDR1 is SNHLY and CDR2 is FYNNEI in the germline V gene. This CDR3 contains 14 residues. CDR3 nucleotide sequence: TGTGCCAGCATTCTAGCGGGACCGTATAATGAGCAGTTCTTC. Amino acid sequence: CASILAGPYNEQFF.

The genes are TRBV28 and TRBJ2-7; a weak D match, TRBD2 (5 bases). The ends were cut back, 5 bases at V and 2 bases at J, with 10 bases in the middle. There are 13 residues in the CDR3. CDR1 and CDR2 from the germline V gene are MDHEN and SYDVKM. In DNA, the CDR3 is TGTGCCAGCAGTGGACTCGTAACCTACGAGCAGTACTTC. Its translation: CASSGLVTYEQYF.

The chain has TRBV19 and TRBJ2-7, with TRBD1 matching over 11 bases. CDR3 length: 15 amino acids. The trim removed 6 bases at V and 2 bases at J, leaving 6 bases unmatched. Germline CDR1 is LNHDA and CDR2 is SQIVND (reference sequence). The CDR3 here is CASSIAGQGAYEQYF. Here the CDR3 DNA reads TGTGCCAGTAGCATTGCGGGACAGGGGGCCTACGAGCAGTACTTC. The complete variable domain, with remaining parts taken from reference TRBV19 and TRBJ2-7, reads DGGITQSPKYLFRKEGQNVTLSCEQNLNHDAMYWYRQDPGQGLRLIYYSQIVNDFQKGDIAEGYSVSREKKESFPLTVTSAQKNPTAFYLCASSIAGQGAYEQYFGPGTRLTVT.

The rearrangement joins TRBV9 to TRBJ2-7; TRBD2 matches at 9 bases. Germline V gene lookup returns CDR1 SGDLS and CDR2 YYNGEE. V gave up 0 bases and J gave up 1 base; unmatched junction bases: 5. The CDR3 spans 16 residues. The CDR3 reads CASSVDPAGGSYEQYF. The CDR3 DNA reads as TGTGCCAGCAGCGTAGATCCAGCGGGGGGTTCCTACGAGCAGTACTTC.

This clone appeared a few times. The chain uses TRBV27 and TRBJ1-4; maybe TRBD1 (6 bases). Trimming took off 2 bases at V and 7 bases at J, with 14 bases between the two ends. There are 15 residues in the CDR3. Germline assignment: CDR1 MNHEY and CDR2 SMNVEV (reference sequence). The CDR3 DNA reads as TGTGCCAGCAGTTTAGGGGGCCCCCTGGGTGAAAAACTGTTTTTT. Translation: CASSLGGPLGEKLFF.

This sequence joins TRBV5-4 and TRBJ2-7; D could derive from TRBD1 or TRBD2 (5 bases each). V lost 7 bases and J 2 bases, leaving 7 bases between the germline ends. Germline loops: CDR1 SGHNT, CDR2 YYREEE (reference sequence). CDR3 length equals 11 residues. The chain's CDR3 is CASGGAYEQYF. In DNA form, the CDR3 reads TGTGCCAGCGGGGGAGCCTACGAGCAGTACTTC.

The rearrangement links TRBV10-2 to TRBJ2-7; a weak D match, TRBD2 (5 bases). V was shortened by 2 bases and J by 0 bases, with 8 bases between the two germline ends. Germline lookup yields CDR1 WSHSY and CDR2 SAAADI. CDR3 size: 14 residues. In DNA, the CDR3 is TGCGCCAGCAGTGAGGCGGGTACCTCCTACGAGCAGTACTTC. As protein: CASSEAGTSYEQYF.

This clone has just a few counts. This chain joins TRBV4-1 and TRBJ1-1; TRBD1 is a possible D gene (5 bases). Germline assignment: CDR1 MGHRA and CDR2 YSYEKL. Trimming removed 0 bases at V and 1 base at J, with 12 bases between. The CDR3 consists of 16 residues. The CDR3 DNA follows: TGCGCCAGCAGCCAAGATGTTGGGCAGGGGAACACTGAAGCTTTCTTT. The encoded protein is CASSQDVGQGNTEAFF.

The rearrangement uses TRBV7-9 and TRBJ2-7, with D unclear. This CDR3 contains 14 residues. V was shortened by 5 bases and J by 5 bases, with 16 bases between the two germline ends. The germline V gene has CDR1 SEHNR and CDR2 FQNEAQ (reference sequence). This CDR3 is CASSPRGVLDEQYF. Here the CDR3 DNA reads TGTGCCAGCAGCCCCAGAGGTGTCTTGGACGAGCAGTACTTC.

The V and J genes are TRBV15 and TRBJ2-1; tentative D call: TRBD2 (6 bases). Germline CDR1 is LNHNV and CDR2 is YYDKDF (reference sequence). The V end was cut by 8 bases, the J end by 7 bases, with 18 bases between. CDR3 length: 14 amino acids. The chain's CDR3 is CATASGGVGNEQFF. CDR3 coding DNA: TGTGCCACCGCTTCAGGAGGGGTCGGGAATGAGCAGTTCTTC.

The sample holds a few counts of this clone. J is TRBJ1-6 and V is TRBV14, with unresolved D. The length of the CDR3 is 14 residues. Per germline, CDR1 SGHDN and CDR2 FVKESK. V was cut by 1 base and J by 7 bases, with 8 bases left in between. CDR3 sequence reads: CASSQGVWNSPLHF. The CDR3 region has the DNA TGTGCCAGCAGCCAAGGTGTCTGGAATTCACCCCTCCACTTT.

The table lists this clone with a few counts. The chain combines TRBV6-1 with TRBJ2-7, with no clear D. The germline gives CDR1 MNHNS, CDR2 SASEGT. V lost 6 bases and J lost 0, with 6 bases in between. This CDR3 comprises 12 residues. CDR3 in amino acids: CASSGDSYEQYF. The CDR3 DNA follows: TGTGCCAGCAGCGGAGACTCCTACGAGCAGTACTTC.

This clone was found a few times. The J gene is TRBJ1-5, the V gene TRBV5-5; D not resolved. Trimming removed 4 bases from V and 3 bases from J, with 5 bases in between. The CDR3 sequence is 12 residues long. In germline, CDR1 is SGHKS, CDR2 YYEKEE (reference sequence). The CDR3 region has the DNA TGTGCCAGCAGCGATCACAATCAGCCCCAGCATTTT. The encoded protein is CASSDHNQPQHF.

The J gene is TRBJ1-2, the V gene TRBV27; D is ambiguous. V was trimmed by 2 bases and J by 5 bases, leaving 9 bases between them. The CDR3 length is 13 residues. The germline CDR1 and CDR2 sequences are MNHEY and SMNVEV (reference sequence). In DNA form, the CDR3 reads TGTGCCAGCAGTTTAAGCACAGCTTATGGCTACACCTTC. It is translated as CASSLSTAYGYTF.

This clone was detected once. V usage is TRBV27 and J usage is TRBJ2-3, with D tentatively TRBD1 (6 bases). Germline V gene sequence: CDR1 MNHEY, CDR2 SMNVEV (reference sequence). V lost 0 bases and J lost 14, with 15 bases in between. CDR3 length: 13 amino acids. CDR3 DNA sequence: TGTGCCAGCAGTTTATCGGGGGCGGTCCCGGGGTATTTT. It is translated as CASSLSGAVPGYF.

There are a few counts of this clone. The chain recombines TRBV21-1 with TRBJ1-5. TRBV21-1 is assigned pseudogene status. This CDR3 has 13 amino acids. CDR3 sequence (DNA): TGTGCCAGCGGCAGGGAACGCGGTCAGCCCCAGCATTTT. The encoded protein is CASGRERGQPQHF.

The rearrangement joins TRBV28 to TRBJ2-1, with 8 bases matching TRBD2. There are 14 residues in the CDR3. Per germline, CDR1 MDHEN and CDR2 SYDVKM. V lost 3 bases, J lost 9 bases, and 7 bases stayed unmatched. The CDR3 protein is CASSFRVAGSEQFF. DNA for the CDR3: TGTGCCAGCAGTTTTAGGGTAGCGGGGAGTGAGCAGTTCTTC.

The chain recombines TRBV28 with TRBJ1-4; 7 bases fit TRBD1. With 1 base clipped from V and 8 bases from J, the junction kept 4 bases outside the gene matches. Germline V gene lookup returns CDR1 MDHEN and CDR2 SYDVKM. There are 14 residues in the CDR3. CDR3 in DNA: TGTGCCAGCAGTTTATTCCAGGGGGAGGAAAAACTGTTTTTT. Amino acids: CASSLFQGEEKLFF. The full variable domain, completed using reference TRBV28 and TRBJ1-4, is DVKVTQSSRYLVKRTGEKVFLECVQDMDHENMFWYRQDPGLGLRLIYFSYDVKMKEKGDIPEGYSVSREKKERFSLILESASTNQTSMYLCASSLFQGEEKLFFGSGTQLSVL.

The CDR3 region is CASSQGLGEQFF. CDR3 bases: TGTGCCAGTAGTCAAGGCTTGGGTGAGCAGTTCTTC. The chain is built from TRBV19 and TRBJ2-1; D is uncertain. V was trimmed by 5 bases and J by 9 bases, leaving 11 bases between them. The CDR3 contains 12 residues. Per the germline V gene, CDR1 is LNHDA and CDR2 is SQIVND (reference sequence). Variable domain in full (rest from reference TRBV19 and TRBJ2-1): DGGITQSPKYLFRKEGQNVTLSCEQNLNHDAMYWYRQDPGQGLRLIYYSQIVNDFQKGDIAEGYSVSREKKESFPLTVTSAQKNPTAFYLCASSQGLGEQFFGPGTRLTVL.

V usage is TRBV6-6 and J usage is TRBJ2-7, with 11 positions matching TRBD1. Per germline, CDR1 MNHNY and CDR2 SVGAGI (reference sequence). This CDR3 spans 15 amino acids. V lost 6 bases to trimming and J lost 4 bases; unmatched junction nucleotides: 8. CDR3 residues: CASSTGQGAGYEQYF. The CDR3 DNA reads as TGTGCCAGCAGCACCGGACAGGGGGCCGGGTACGAGCAGTACTTC.

This clone was counted a few times. The rearrangement links TRBV5-5 to TRBJ2-5; 11 nucleotides align to TRBD2. The germline CDR1 and CDR2 sequences are SGHKS and YYEKEE (reference sequence). Unmatched junction bases numbered 2, after V lost 2 bases and J lost 2 bases. The CDR3 extends over 15 amino acids. The CDR3 coding sequence is TGTGCCAGCAGCTTTTCTAGCGGGGGGCAAGAGACCCAGTACTTC. As protein: CASSFSSGGQETQYF.

This clone was detected once. The chain couples TRBV27 to TRBJ2-3; 7 bases line up with TRBD2. The ends lost 6 bases at V and 3 bases at J; junction bases unmatched: 9. Germline CDR1 reads MNHEY; CDR2 reads SMNVEV (reference sequence). The CDR3 has 15 residues. DNA for the CDR3: TGTGCCAGCAGCTCTGGGGGGGGAGGGACAGATACGCAGTATTTT. Protein sequence: CASSSGGGGTDTQYF.

The J gene is TRBJ1-6, the V gene TRBV28, with D hard to call. This CDR3 is built from 13 residues. Germline assignment: CDR1 MDHEN and CDR2 SYDVKM. V was cut by 11 bases and J by 3 bases, with 11 bases left in between. DNA of the CDR3: TGTGCCGGATCTACAAGCTATAATTCACCCCTCCACTTT. It is translated as CAGSTSYNSPLHF.